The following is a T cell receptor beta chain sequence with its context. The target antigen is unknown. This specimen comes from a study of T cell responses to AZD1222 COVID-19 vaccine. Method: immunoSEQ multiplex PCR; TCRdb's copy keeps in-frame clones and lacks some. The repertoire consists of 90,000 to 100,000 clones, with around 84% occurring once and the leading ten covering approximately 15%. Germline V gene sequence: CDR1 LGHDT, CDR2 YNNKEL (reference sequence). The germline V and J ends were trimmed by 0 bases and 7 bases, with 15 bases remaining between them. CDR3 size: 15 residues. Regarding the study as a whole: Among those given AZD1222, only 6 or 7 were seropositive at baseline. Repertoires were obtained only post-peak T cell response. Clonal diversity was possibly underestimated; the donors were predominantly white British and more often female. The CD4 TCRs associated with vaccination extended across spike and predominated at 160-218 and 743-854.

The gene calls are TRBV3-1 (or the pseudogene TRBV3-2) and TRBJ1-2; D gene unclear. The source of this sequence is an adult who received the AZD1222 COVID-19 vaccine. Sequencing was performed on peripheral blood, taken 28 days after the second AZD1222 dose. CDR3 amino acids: CASSQDLAGSGGYTF. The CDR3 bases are TGTGCCAGCAGCCAAGATCTTGCCGGGTCGGGTGGCTACACCTTC.